These 20 T cell receptor beta chains were sequenced from one sample in a study of graft-versus-host responses after intestinal transplantation. Method: immunoSEQ multiplex PCR; TCRdb's copy keeps in-frame clones and lacks some. The sample contains fewer than 120,000 clones, around 93% of which appear only once. Their antigens are not known. This specimen consisted of unstimulated CD8+ T cells sorted from spleen or lymph node cells, obtained before intestinal transplant. The source is a human donor who received an intestinal transplant.

V gene TRBV5-4 combines with J gene TRBJ1-1; D uncertain. V lost 1 base and J 4 bases, leaving 14 bases between the germline ends. The CDR3 is 15 amino acids. CDR1 and CDR2 from the germline V gene are SGHNT and YYREEE (reference sequence). This CDR3 reads CASSLIPRYSTEAFF. In nucleotides, the CDR3 is TGTGCCAGCAGCTTGATTCCCAGGTACAGCACTGAAGCTTTCTTT. The whole variable domain, remainder taken from reference TRBV5-4 and TRBJ1-1, is ETGVTQSPTHLIKTRGQQVTLRCSSQSGHNTVSWYQQALGQGPQFIFQYYREEENGRGNFPPRFSGLQFPNYSSELNVNALELDDSALYLCASSLIPRYSTEAFFGQGTRLTVV.

CDR3 coding DNA: TGCGCCAGCAGCTTGGATATCGGGAAACGGCCCCAGCATTTT. Protein sequence: CASSLDIGKRPQHF. The chain links TRBV5-1 to TRBJ1-5; D is uncertain. V dropped 0 bases and J dropped 9 bases, with 13 bases sitting between them. Germline V gene data show CDR1 as SGHRS and CDR2 as YFSETQ. There are 14 residues in the CDR3.

This clone appeared a single time. The chain carries TRBV2 and TRBJ2-1; TRBD2 matches at 11 bases. Germline-derived CDR1 and CDR2 are SNHLY and FYNNEI. The CDR3 contains 18 residues. Losses at the gene ends were 0 bases for V and 9 bases for J; bases not matched to a gene: 13. CDR3 nucleotide sequence: TGTGCCAGCAGTGAAGCGGGCCCGGTACTAGCGGGAGTGGCTGAGCAGTTCTTC. Its protein is CASSEAGPVLAGVAEQFF.

In DNA form, the CDR3 reads TGTGCCAGCAGTATTGTAGGGACAACATACGAGCAGTACTTC. Its translation is CASSIVGTTYEQYF. The chain couples TRBV27 to TRBJ2-7; D might be TRBD1 (6 bases). Germline V CDR1 and CDR2: MNHEY, SMNVEV (reference sequence). Trimming cost V 5 bases and J 4 bases, with 15 bases left between them. CDR3 size: 14 residues.

V is TRBV19 and J is TRBJ1-5; the match to TRBD1 covers 9 bases. J lost 3 bases, V lost 3 bases, and 6 bases had no gene match. Germline CDR1 is LNHDA and CDR2 is SQIVND (reference sequence). The CDR3 runs 16 residues. This CDR3 is CASSILRTGDNQPQHF. DNA for the CDR3: TGTGCCAGTAGTATCCTTCGGACAGGGGACAATCAGCCCCAGCATTTT.

The rearrangement joins TRBV13 to TRBJ2-2, with D maybe TRBD1 (5 bases). V lost 5 bases, J lost 0 bases, and 13 bases lay in between. The CDR3 runs to 16 residues. CDR1 and CDR2 from the germline V gene are PRHDT and FYEKMQ (reference sequence). CDR3 in DNA: TGTGCCAGCAGCGCCGACAGTACCCCGAACACCGGGGAGCTGTTTTTT. Translating it yields CASSADSTPNTGELFF.

This chain uses TRBV20-1 with TRBJ2-1; D unclear. Germline values: CDR1 DFQATT, CDR2 SNEGSKA (reference sequence). The V gene lost 1 base and the J gene lost 10 bases, with 5 bases spanning the gap. This CDR3 comprises 10 residues. The CDR3 DNA reads as TGCAGTGCTAGAGTGGGGGAGCAGTTCTTC. This sequence encodes CSARVGEQFF.

The J gene is TRBJ2-7, the V gene TRBV5-1; D remains ambiguous. In germline, CDR1 is SGHRS, CDR2 YFSETQ. V was trimmed by 0 bases and J by 7 bases, leaving 8 bases between them. The CDR3 consists of 12 residues. Here the CDR3 DNA reads TGCGCCAGCAGCTTGGAGGAAAAAGAGCAGTACTTC. It translates to CASSLEEKEQYF. Combining the CDR3 with reference TRBV5-1 and TRBJ2-7 gives the whole variable domain KAGVTQTPRYLIKTRGQQVTLSCSPISGHRSVSWYQQTPGQGLQFLFEYFSETQRNKGNFPGRFSGRQFSNSRSEMNVSTLELGDSALYLCASSLEEKEQYFGPGTRLTVT.

A single count supports this clone. The CDR3 DNA reads as TGTGCCAGTAGCTGGGGGGGGGCCGGAAACACCATATATTTT. Translating it yields CASSWGGAGNTIYF. J is TRBJ1-3 and V is TRBV19; possible D gene TRBD1, 6 bases. Trimming stripped 6 bases from V and 4 bases from J, with 13 bases between. The CDR3 loop spans 14 amino acids. CDR1 is LNHDA, CDR2 SQIVND, per germline (reference sequence).

V and J are TRBV5-5 and TRBJ2-7; 11 bases align to TRBD1. The germline gives CDR1 SGHKS, CDR2 YYEKEE (reference sequence). This CDR3 spans 14 amino acids. V lost 2 bases and J lost 7; bases outside the gene matches: 5. The CDR3 loop is CASSFGTGGREQYF. The CDR3 DNA reads TGTGCCAGCAGCTTTGGGACAGGGGGTAGGGAGCAGTACTTC.

The CDR3 nucleotides are TGTGCCAGCAGCCAAGGGACAGTGAGAACCGGGGAGCTGTTTTTT. It translates to CASSQGTVRTGELFF. J is TRBJ2-2 and V is TRBV14; possible D gene TRBD1, 6 bases. V shed 1 base and J shed 5 bases, with 11 bases lying between them. Germline V gene sequence: CDR1 SGHDN, CDR2 FVKESK. The CDR3 covers 15 residues. Based on the CDR3 plus reference TRBV14 and TRBJ2-2, the full variable domain is EAGVTQFPSHSVIEKGQTVTLRCDPISGHDNLYWYRRVMGKEIKFLLHFVKESKQDESGMPNNRFLAERTGGTYSTLKVQPAELEDSGVYFCASSQGTVRTGELFFGEGSRLTVL.

The sample holds a few counts of this clone. The V and J genes are TRBV10-3 and TRBJ2-7; D is ambiguous. The germline V and J ends were trimmed by 3 bases and 6 bases, with 18 bases remaining between them. CDR1 is ENHRY, CDR2 SYGVKD, per germline. CDR3 size: 15 residues. Here the CDR3 DNA reads TGTGCCATCAGTGATAGTGAAGAAGTGACCGGCGAGCAGTACTTC. This encodes CAISDSEEVTGEQYF.

The rearrangement links TRBV7-3 to TRBJ2-7; 7 bases are a match to TRBD1. Trimming at V came to 3 bases and at J to 3 bases, leaving 8 bases not matched to a gene. CDR1 and CDR2 from the germline V gene are SGHTA and FQGTGA. This CDR3 spans 15 amino acids. The CDR3 DNA follows: TGTGCCAGCAGCTTCCCCGGGACAGTGTTCTACGAGCAGTACTTC. Protein sequence: CASSFPGTVFYEQYF.

This clone was recorded a few times. The J gene is TRBJ2-1, the V gene TRBV19; no definite D call. This CDR3 spans 13 amino acids. V was clipped by 3 bases and J by 10 bases, with 13 bases between them. Per the germline V gene, CDR1 is LNHDA and CDR2 is SQIVND (reference sequence). CDR3 bases: TGTGCCAGTAGTATCACTTCGGTGGGGGAGCAGTTCTTC. Its protein product is CASSITSVGEQFF.

CDR3 residues: CASSIGPFYEQYF. DNA of the CDR3: TGTGCCAGTAGTATTGGGCCTTTTTACGAGCAGTACTTC. The chain joins TRBV19 to TRBJ2-7; D ambiguous. V lost 3 bases to trimming and J lost 4 bases, with 10 bases between them. Germline V gene lookup returns CDR1 LNHDA and CDR2 SQIVND (reference sequence). CDR3 length equals 13 residues.

CDR3 in amino acids: CASSLVGRTEAFF. In nucleotides, the CDR3 is TGCGCCAGCAGCTTGGTGGGGCGCACTGAAGCTTTCTTT. The chain joins TRBV5-1 to TRBJ1-1, with D possibly being TRBD1 (5 bases). With 0 bases removed from V and 4 bases from J, the gap between germline ends came to 7 bases. This CDR3 region has 13 residues. Germline V lookup: CDR1 SGHRS, CDR2 YFSETQ.

This clone has just one count. The rearrangement links TRBV28 to TRBJ1-5; TRBD1 might be the D (5 bases). The CDR3 loop spans 15 amino acids. Germline CDR1 MDHEN, CDR2 SYDVKM. Trimming took 6 bases from V and 2 from J, leaving 14 bases between them. The CDR3 loop is CASSPGGARNQPQHF. CDR3 sequence (DNA): TGTGCCAGCAGCCCCGGCGGGGCTCGCAATCAGCCCCAGCATTTT.

The chain carries TRBV18 and TRBJ2-7, with 11 bases matching TRBD1. The CDR3 length is 15 residues. V trimming: 2 bases; J trimming: 7 bases; junction bases outside the gene matches: 7. Germline V gives CDR1 KGHSH, CDR2 LQKENI. The CDR3 is CASSPYGQGAGEQYF. The CDR3 DNA is TGTGCCAGCTCACCATACGGACAGGGGGCGGGAGAGCAGTACTTC.

The DNA of the CDR3 is TGTGCCAGCAGCTTAGAGCCCAACTACAATGAGCAGTTCTTC. Protein sequence: CASSLEPNYNEQFF. The V gene is TRBV7-2, the J gene TRBJ2-1; D ambiguous. V was shortened by 1 base and J by 3 bases, with 7 bases between the two germline ends. Germline V gene lookup returns CDR1 SGHTA and CDR2 FQGNSA. CDR3 length equals 14 residues. Combining the CDR3 with reference TRBV7-2 and TRBJ2-1 gives the whole variable domain GAGVSQSPSNKVTEKGKDVELRCDPISGHTALYWYRQSLGQGLEFLIYFQGNSAPDKSGLPSDRFSAERTGGSVSTLTIQRTQQEDSAVYLCASSLEPNYNEQFFGPGTRLTVL.

V usage is TRBV19 and J usage is TRBJ1-2; maybe TRBD1 (6 bases). Germline-derived CDR1 and CDR2 are LNHDA and SQIVND (reference sequence). CDR3 size: 15 residues. The V gene lost 5 bases and the J gene lost 9 bases, with 22 bases spanning the gap. CDR3 nucleotide sequence: TGTGCCAGTAGTCCTGCTCGGGCGGAGGGGGGACGCTACACCTTC. Its protein is CASSPARAEGGRYTF.